This T cell receptor beta chain came from a study of blood T cells in healthy people across ages. Points from the study as a whole: With age, beta diversity per million T cells declined roughly linearly, significantly by about 37.

A second about 6 to 12 cycle PCR used barcoded and J-beta primers. Each sample provided no less than 3 million CDR3-containing paired-end reads. From the 5' RACE reads, TCRdb called clonotypes with MiXCR, one entry per CDR3 protein. Of about 1,500,000 distinct CDR3 sequences listed, about 28% were seen once; the top ten hold around 7.7%. CDR3 length equals 14 residues. Germline lookup yields CDR1 DFQATT and CDR2 SNEGSKA (reference sequence). Trimming pared 3 bases from V and 3 bases from J, leaving 12 bases between. This clonotype occurred a few times. As yet, its antigen is unknown. The sample consisted of blood. This clonotype originated in a woman under 40 in good health. The J gene is TRBJ2-1, the V gene TRBV20-1, with D perhaps being TRBD1 or TRBD2 (6 bases each). The CDR3 sequence: CSARGASVYNEQFF. The CDR3 DNA reads TGCAGTGCTAGGGGGGCTAGCGTCTACAATGAGCAGTTCTTC.